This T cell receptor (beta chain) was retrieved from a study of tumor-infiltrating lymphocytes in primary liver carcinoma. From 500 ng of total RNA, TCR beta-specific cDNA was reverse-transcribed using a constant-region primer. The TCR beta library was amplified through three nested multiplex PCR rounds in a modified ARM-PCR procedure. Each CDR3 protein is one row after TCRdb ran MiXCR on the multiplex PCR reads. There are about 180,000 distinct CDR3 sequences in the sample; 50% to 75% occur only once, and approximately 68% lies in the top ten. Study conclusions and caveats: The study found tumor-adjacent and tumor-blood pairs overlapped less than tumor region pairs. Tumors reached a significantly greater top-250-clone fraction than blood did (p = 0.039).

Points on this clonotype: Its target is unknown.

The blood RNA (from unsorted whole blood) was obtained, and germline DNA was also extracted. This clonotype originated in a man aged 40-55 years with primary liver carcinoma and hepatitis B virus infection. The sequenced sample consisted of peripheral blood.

The CDR3 bases are TGCGCCAGCAGCCGGGAGGGCCCAACCTACGAGCAGTACTTC. Residues: CASSREGPTYEQYF. The chain recombines TRBV5-1 with TRBJ2-7; the match to TRBD2 covers 8 bases. Germline-derived CDR1 and CDR2 are SGHRS and YFSETQ. The CDR3 covers 14 residues. V shed 4 bases and J 2 bases; nucleotides not matched to a gene: 5.